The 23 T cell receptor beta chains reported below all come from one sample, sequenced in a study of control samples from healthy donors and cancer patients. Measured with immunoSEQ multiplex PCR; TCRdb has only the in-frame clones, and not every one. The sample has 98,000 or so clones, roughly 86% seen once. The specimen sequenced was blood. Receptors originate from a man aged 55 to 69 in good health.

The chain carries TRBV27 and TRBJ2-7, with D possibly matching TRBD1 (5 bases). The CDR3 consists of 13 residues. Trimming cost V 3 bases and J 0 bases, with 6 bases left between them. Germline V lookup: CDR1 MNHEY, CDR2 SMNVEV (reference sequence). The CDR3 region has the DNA TGTGCCAGCAGTTTTAGGGGCTCCTACGAGCAGTACTTC. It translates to CASSFRGSYEQYF.

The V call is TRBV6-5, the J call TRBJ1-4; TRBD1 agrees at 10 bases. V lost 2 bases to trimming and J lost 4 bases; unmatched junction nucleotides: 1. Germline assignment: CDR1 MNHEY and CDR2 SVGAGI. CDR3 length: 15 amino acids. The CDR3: CASSYRDRGNEKLFF. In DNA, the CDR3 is TGTGCCAGCAGTTACCGGGACAGGGGTAATGAAAAACTGTTTTTT.

The CDR3 nucleotides are TGTGCCAGTAGTACCTACGAGGGGTACGAGCAGTACTTC. It codes for CASSTYEGYEQYF. The chain joins TRBV19 to TRBJ2-7; possibly TRBD1 or TRBD2 for D (5 bases each). The CDR3 spans 13 residues. V was cut by 4 bases and J by 4 bases, with 11 bases left in between. The germline CDR1 and CDR2 sequences are LNHDA and SQIVND (reference sequence).

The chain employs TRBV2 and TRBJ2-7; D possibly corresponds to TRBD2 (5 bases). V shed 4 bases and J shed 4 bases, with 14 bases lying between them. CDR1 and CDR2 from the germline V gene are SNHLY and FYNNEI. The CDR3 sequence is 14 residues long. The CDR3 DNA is TGTGCCAGCAGTGTCACGGGGAACTCTTACGAGCAGTACTTC. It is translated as CASSVTGNSYEQYF.

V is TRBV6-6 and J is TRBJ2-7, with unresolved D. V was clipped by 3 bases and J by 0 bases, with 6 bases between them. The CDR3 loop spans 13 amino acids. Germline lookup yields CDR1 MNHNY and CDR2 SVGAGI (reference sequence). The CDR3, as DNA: TGTGCCAGCAGTTATGGCGGCTCCTACGAGCAGTACTTC. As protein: CASSYGGSYEQYF.

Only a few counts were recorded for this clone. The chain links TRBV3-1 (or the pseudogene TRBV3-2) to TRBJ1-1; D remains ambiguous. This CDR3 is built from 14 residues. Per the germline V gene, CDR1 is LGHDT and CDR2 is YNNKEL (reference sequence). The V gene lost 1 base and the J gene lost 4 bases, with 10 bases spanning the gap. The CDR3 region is CASSQATAGTEAFF. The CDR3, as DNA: TGTGCCAGCAGCCAAGCTACAGCGGGCACTGAAGCTTTCTTT.

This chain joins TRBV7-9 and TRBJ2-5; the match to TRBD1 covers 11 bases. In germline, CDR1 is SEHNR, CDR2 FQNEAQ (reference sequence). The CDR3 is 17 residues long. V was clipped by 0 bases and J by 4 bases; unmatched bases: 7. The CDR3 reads CASSLARTGGEGETQYF. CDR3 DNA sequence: TGTGCCAGCAGCTTAGCGCGGACAGGGGGCGAAGGAGAGACCCAGTACTTC.

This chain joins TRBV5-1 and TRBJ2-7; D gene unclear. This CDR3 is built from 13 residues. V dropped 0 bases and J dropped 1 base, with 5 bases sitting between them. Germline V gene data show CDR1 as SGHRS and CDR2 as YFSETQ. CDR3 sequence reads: CASSLDYSYEQYF. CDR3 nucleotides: TGCGCCAGCAGCTTGGACTATTCCTACGAGCAGTACTTC.

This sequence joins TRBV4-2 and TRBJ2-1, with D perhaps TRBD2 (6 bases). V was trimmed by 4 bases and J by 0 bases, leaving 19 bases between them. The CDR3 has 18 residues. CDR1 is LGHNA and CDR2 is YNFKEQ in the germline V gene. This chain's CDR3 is CASSPLLGAGSSYNEQFF. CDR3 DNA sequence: TGTGCCAGCAGCCCCCTACTCGGAGCGGGCAGCTCCTACAATGAGCAGTTCTTC.

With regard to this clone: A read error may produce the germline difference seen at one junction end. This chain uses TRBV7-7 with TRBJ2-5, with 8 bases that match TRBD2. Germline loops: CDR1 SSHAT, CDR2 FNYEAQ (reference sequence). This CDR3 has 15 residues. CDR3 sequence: CASSSQSGGGETQYF. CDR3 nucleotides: TGTGCTAGCAGCTCCCAATCGGGGGGGGGAGAGACCCAGTACTTC. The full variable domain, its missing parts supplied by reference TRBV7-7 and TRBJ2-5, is GAGVSQSPRYKVTKRGQDVTLRCDPISSHATLYWYQQALGQGPEFLTYFNYEAQPDKSGLPSDRFSAERPEGSISTLTIQRTEQRDSAMYRCASSSQSGGGETQYFGPGTRLLVL.

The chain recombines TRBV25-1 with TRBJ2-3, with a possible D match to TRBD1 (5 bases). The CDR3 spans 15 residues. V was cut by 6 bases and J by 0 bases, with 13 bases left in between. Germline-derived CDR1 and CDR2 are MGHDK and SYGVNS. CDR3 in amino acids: CASRGLHESTDTQYF. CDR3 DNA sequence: TGTGCCAGCAGGGGGCTCCATGAGAGCACAGATACGCAGTATTTT.

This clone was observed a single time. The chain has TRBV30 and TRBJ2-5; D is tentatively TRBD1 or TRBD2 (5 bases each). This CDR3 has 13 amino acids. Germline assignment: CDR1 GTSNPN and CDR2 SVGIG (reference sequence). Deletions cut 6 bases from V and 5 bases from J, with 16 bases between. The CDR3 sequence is CACSQGTWETQYF. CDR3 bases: TGTGCCTGTAGTCAAGGGACGTGGGAGACCCAGTACTTC.

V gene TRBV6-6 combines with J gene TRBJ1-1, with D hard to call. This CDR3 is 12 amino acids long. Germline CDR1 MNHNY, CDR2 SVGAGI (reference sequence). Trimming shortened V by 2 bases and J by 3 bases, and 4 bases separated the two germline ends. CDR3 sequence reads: CASSYGYTEAFF. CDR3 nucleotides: TGTGCCAGCAGTTACGGGTACACTGAAGCTTTCTTT.

In DNA, the CDR3 is TGTGCCAGCAGCTTTTTCCGGGACAGGGGGTTCACAGAGACCCAGTACTTC. Translated, it gives CASSFFRDRGFTETQYF. The chain carries TRBV11-2 and TRBJ2-5; the match to TRBD1 covers 11 bases. The CDR3 contains 17 residues. The trim removed 3 bases at V and 4 bases at J, leaving 10 bases unmatched. The germline gives CDR1 SGHAT, CDR2 FQNNGV.

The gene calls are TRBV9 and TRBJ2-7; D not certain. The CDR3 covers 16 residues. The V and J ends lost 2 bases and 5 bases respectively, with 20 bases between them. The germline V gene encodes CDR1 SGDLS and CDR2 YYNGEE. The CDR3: CASSVLEAYEIHEQYF. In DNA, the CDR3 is TGTGCCAGCAGCGTCTTAGAGGCCTACGAAATCCACGAGCAGTACTTC.

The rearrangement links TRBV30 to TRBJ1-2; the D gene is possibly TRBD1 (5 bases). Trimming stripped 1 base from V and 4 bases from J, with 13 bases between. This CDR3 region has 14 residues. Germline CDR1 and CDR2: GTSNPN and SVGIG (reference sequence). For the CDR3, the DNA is TGTGCCTGGAGTGCTGGACTCAGGGCCTATGGCTACACCTTC. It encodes CAWSAGLRAYGYTF.

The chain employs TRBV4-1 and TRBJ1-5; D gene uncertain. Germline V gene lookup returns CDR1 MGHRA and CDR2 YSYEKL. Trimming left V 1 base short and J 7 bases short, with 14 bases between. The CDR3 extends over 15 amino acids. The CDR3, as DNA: TGCGCCAGCAGCCAAGCTCTCGGGCCTTTACAGCCCCAGCATTTT. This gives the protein CASSQALGPLQPQHF.

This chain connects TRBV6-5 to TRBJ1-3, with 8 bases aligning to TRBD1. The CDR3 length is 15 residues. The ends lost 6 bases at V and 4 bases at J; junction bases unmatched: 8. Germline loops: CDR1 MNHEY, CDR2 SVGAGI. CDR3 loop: CASSPRGTGGNTIYF. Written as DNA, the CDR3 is TGTGCCAGCAGCCCGAGGGGGACAGGCGGAAACACCATATATTTT.

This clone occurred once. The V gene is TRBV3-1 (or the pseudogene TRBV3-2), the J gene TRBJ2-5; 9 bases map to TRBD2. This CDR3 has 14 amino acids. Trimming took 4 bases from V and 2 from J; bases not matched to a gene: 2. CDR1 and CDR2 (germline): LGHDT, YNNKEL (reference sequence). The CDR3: CASSLLAGQETQYF. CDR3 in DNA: TGTGCCAGCAGCCTTCTAGCGGGGCAAGAGACCCAGTACTTC.

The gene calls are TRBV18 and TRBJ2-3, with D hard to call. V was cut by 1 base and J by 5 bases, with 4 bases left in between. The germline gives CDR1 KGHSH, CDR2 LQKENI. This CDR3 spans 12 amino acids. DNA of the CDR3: TGTGCCAGCTCACCACGCGGAGATACGCAGTATTTT. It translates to CASSPRGDTQYF.

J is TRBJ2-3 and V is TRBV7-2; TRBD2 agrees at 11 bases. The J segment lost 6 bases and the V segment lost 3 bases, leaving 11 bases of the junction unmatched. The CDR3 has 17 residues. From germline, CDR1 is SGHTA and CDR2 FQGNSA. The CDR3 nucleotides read TGTGCCAGCAGCTTCGCGACACTAGCGGGAGTGGGGGATACGCAGTATTTT. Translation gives CASSFATLAGVGDTQYF.

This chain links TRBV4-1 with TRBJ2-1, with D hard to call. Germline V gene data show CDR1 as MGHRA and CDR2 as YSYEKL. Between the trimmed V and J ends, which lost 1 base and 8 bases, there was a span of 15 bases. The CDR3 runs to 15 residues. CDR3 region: CASSQGTAARDEQFF. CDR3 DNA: TGCGCCAGCAGCCAAGGTACGGCAGCAAGGGATGAGCAGTTCTTC.

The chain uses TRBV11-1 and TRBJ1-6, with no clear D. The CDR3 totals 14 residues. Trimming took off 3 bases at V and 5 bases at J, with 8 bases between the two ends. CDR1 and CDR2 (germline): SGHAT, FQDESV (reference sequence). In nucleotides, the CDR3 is TGTGCCAGCAGCTTCAAGGGAAATAATTCACCCCTCCACTTT. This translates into CASSFKGNNSPLHF.